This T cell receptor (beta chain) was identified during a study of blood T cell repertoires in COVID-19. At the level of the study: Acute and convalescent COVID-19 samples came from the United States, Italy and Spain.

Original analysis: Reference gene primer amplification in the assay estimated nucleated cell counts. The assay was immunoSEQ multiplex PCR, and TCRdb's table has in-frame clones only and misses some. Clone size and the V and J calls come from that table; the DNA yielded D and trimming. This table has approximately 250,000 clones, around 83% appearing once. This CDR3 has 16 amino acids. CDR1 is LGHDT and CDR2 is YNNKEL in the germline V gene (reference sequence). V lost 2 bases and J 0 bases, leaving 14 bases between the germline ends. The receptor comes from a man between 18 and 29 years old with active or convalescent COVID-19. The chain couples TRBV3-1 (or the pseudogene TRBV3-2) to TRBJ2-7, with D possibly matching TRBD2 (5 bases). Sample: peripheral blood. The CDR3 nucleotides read TGTGCCAGCAGCCAAACGTTAGTGGGGAGCTCCTACGAGCAGTACTTC. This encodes CASSQTLVGSSYEQYF.